Listed below are T cell receptor beta chains from one sample, sequenced in a study of T cells in narcolepsy. Generated by immunoSEQ multiplex PCR, the TCRdb table keeps only in-frame clones and is missing some. Here the sample spans about 20,000 clones, around 86% being singletons. The sample comprised memory (CD45RA-) CD4+ T cells from blood. These receptors were collected from a human donor in good health. Both conserved end residues are trimmed from each CDR3.

V	J	CDR3
TRBV7-2	TRBJ1-5	ASSSGQAGQPQH